The clone carrying this T cell receptor beta chain has ten or more counts. V was clipped by 8 bases and J by 1 base, with 18 bases between them. In germline, CDR1 is SEHNR, CDR2 FQNEAQ (reference sequence). The CDR3 is made up of 15 amino acids. The library was built from roughly 400 ng RNA with molecular barcoded adaptors for alpha/delta and beta/gamma chains. TCRdb passed the reads through MiXCR, listing each CDR3 protein once. The sample records 130,000 or so distinct CDR3 sequences, about 12% being singletons. These data are taken from a study of read filtering for tumor transcriptome and immune sequencing. Study information: Mean patient age was roughly 72 years, range roughly 40 to 80; approximately 17 male, some 14 female. 8 or 9 patients were R-ISS I, around 15 were R-ISS II, 7 were R-ISS III. RNA-seq yielded only about 75 to 1,300 TCR reads, IR-seq about 4 to 10.27 million.

Sequenced sample: a population of CD138-negative cells sorted from bone marrow. This TCR was sampled from a donor aged 40 or over with multiple myeloma. The rearrangement links TRBV7-9 to TRBJ2-7; D may match TRBD1 or TRBD2 (6 bases each). CDR3 sequence: CASAMGGRGSYEQYF. The CDR3 DNA sequence: TGTGCCAGCGCAATGGGGGGCCGGGGGTCCTACGAGCAGTACTTC. The full variable domain, completed using reference TRBV7-9 and TRBJ2-7, is DTGVSQNPRHKITKRGQNVTFRCDPISEHNRLYWYRQTLGQGPEFLTYFQNEAQLEKSRLLSDRFSAERPKGSFSTLEIQRTEQGDSAMYLCASAMGGRGSYEQYFGPGTRLTVT.